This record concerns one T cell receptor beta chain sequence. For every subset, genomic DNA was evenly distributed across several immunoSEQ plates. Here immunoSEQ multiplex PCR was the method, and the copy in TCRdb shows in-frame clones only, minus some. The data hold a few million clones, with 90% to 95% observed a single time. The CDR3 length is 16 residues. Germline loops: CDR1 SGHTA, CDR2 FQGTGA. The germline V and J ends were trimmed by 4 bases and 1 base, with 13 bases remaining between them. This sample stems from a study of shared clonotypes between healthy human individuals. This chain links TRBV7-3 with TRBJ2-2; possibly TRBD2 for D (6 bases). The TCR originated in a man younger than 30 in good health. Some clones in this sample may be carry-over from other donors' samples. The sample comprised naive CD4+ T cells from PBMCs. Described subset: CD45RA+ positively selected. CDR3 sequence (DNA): TGTGCCAGCAGCTCCTTTTTGCGGGGGAACACCGGGGAGCTGTTTTTT. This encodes CASSSFLRGNTGELFF.